This T cell receptor (beta chain) was found in a study of CD8+ T cells in alopecia areata. General study results and limits: Researchers reported that TCR sharing among patients proved less clear than in mice, possibly HLA-linked.

As the sequencing template, cDNA was produced by extracting RNA and reverse transcribing it. The table came from immunoSEQ multiplex PCR; TCRdb's copy has only in-frame clones and leaves some out. The sample has some 120,000 clones; around 60% are singletons. V dropped 5 bases and J dropped 5 bases, with 12 bases sitting between them. Germline CDR1 is LNHNV and CDR2 is YYDKDF (reference sequence). The CDR3 totals 13 residues. As regards this clone: The antigen is unknown.

The sequence was obtained from a human donor with alopecia areata. The specimen comprised CD4+ T cells sorted from blood, sampled at week 0. The J gene is TRBJ1-1, the V gene TRBV15; the D gene is possibly TRBD1 (6 bases). The CDR3 DNA reads TGTGCCACCAGCCCCCGGGGGCGGACTGAAGCTTTCTTT. Protein: CATSPRGRTEAFF. Based on the CDR3 plus reference TRBV15 and TRBJ1-1, the full variable domain is DAMVIQNPRYQVTQFGKPVTLSCSQTLNHNVMYWYQQKSSQAPKLLFHYYDKDFNNEADTPDNFQSRRPNTSFCFLDIRSPGLGDTAMYLCATSPRGRTEAFFGQGTRLTVV.